This note documents a single T cell receptor beta chain sequence. Its antigen is not identified. Clones were sequenced by immunoSEQ multiplex PCR, and TCRdb holds only the in-frame ones, with some missing. Among roughly 26,000 clones listed, about 90% were seen once. This entry comes from a study of OX40 agonist ivuxolimab in advanced cancers. General study results and limits: Researchers did not determine the expanded peripheral T cells' antigen specificity.

V was pared by 1 base and J by 0 bases, with 9 bases between. The germline V gene has CDR1 SGHAT and CDR2 FQNNGV. The CDR3 has 15 amino acids. The clonotype comes from an adult with an advanced solid tumor such as melanoma, head and neck, liver or kidney cancer. Here the sequenced sample was CD4+ or CD8+ T cells sorted from blood, taken in a trial of the OX40 agonist ivuxolimab. The V call is TRBV11-2, the J call TRBJ1-1; TRBD1 might be the D (5 bases). The CDR3 coding sequence is TGTGCCAGCAGCTTAGGCTTGGGGGTGAACACTGAAGCTTTCTTT. Translating gives CASSLGLGVNTEAFF. The full variable domain, in which reference TRBV11-2 and TRBJ1-1 provide the parts outside the CDR3, is EAGVAQSPRYKIIEKRQSVAFWCNPISGHATLYWYQQILGQGPKLLIQFQNNGVVDDSQLPKDRFSAERLKGVDSTLKIQPAKLEDSAVYLCASSLGLGVNTEAFFGQGTRLTVV.